The subject of this entry is one T cell receptor beta chain. Its antigen is undetermined. Germline-derived CDR1 and CDR2 are MNHNY and SVGAGI (reference sequence). The CDR3 has 15 residues. Trimming stripped 1 base from V and 0 bases from J, with 10 bases between. The data stem from a study of PD-1 blockade in classical Hodgkin lymphoma. Overall study results and limits: TCR diversity rose significantly by C4D1 in CD4+ but not CD8+ cells.

Time point defined: cycle 4 day 1 (C4D1), after five to seven weeks of nivolumab. Relapse after autologous stem cell transplantation occurred in every patient, and brentuximab vedotin exposure varied. Libraries were prepared by immunoSEQ multiplex PCR; TCRdb keeps only in-frame clonotypes and omits some of them. The data contain over 85,000 clones, approximately 94% of them singletons. The sample was peripheral blood mononuclear cells (PBMCs), taken before the fourth cycle of nivolumab. This TCR came from a human donor with classical Hodgkin lymphoma. The chain links TRBV6-6 to TRBJ2-7, with D perhaps TRBD1 (6 bases). The CDR3: CASSYLGQSSYEQYF. CDR3 in DNA: TGTGCCAGCAGTTACTTAGGACAGAGCTCCTACGAGCAGTACTTC.